The clone carrying this T cell receptor beta chain appeared a few times. Its antigen is not identified. A junction boundary mismatches the germline segment, possibly from a read error. Each individual donor underwent a draw of ten milliliters of peripheral blood. These data originate in a study of blood T cells in healthy people across ages. PCR was performed a second time for about 6 to 12 cycles using a sample-barcoded 5' primer and a J-beta primer mix. TCRdb ran MiXCR on the 5' RACE reads and lists one entry per CDR3 protein. The repertoire includes some 1.5 million distinct CDR3 sequences, 28% of them detected once, and 7.7% sits in the top ten. Broader study findings: Changes seen in expanded clonotypes were possibly confounded by donor CMV status left unknown.

CDR1 is LGHNA and CDR2 is YSLEER in the germline V gene. The CDR3 is 15 residues long. This sequence was found in a woman between 25 and 40 years old in good health. Sequencing was performed on blood. The chain recombines TRBV4-3 with TRBJ2-7; 7 bases are a match to TRBD2. The CDR3 spells CAGSQVGGEGYEQYF. The CDR3 DNA is TGCGCCGGCAGCCAAGTGGGGGGGGAGGGTTACGAGCAGTACTTC.